These 26 T cell receptor beta chains originate from one sample sequenced in a study of cytomegalovirus exposure and HLA in healthy donors. The PCR had 60 Vbeta and 13 Jbeta primers. The protocol was immunoSEQ multiplex PCR, while the TCRdb copy is restricted to in-frame clones and leaves out a portion. Of about 100,000 clones in the sample, 79% are singletons; the top ten hold under 5%. Material for sequencing was PBMCs. The receptors stem from a female donor in good health and CMV-seropositive.

The chain has TRBV5-6 and TRBJ1-2; 11 bases align to TRBD1. Germline CDR1 and CDR2: SGHDT and YYEEEE. The CDR3 covers 14 residues. Trimming removed 5 bases from V and 8 bases from J; junction bases left unmatched: 8. The CDR3, as DNA: TGTGCCAGCAGTTTCGGACAGGGGGCGCCCGGCTACACCTTC. Translated, it gives CASSFGQGAPGYTF.

This clone was recorded a few times. This sequence joins TRBV25-1 and TRBJ1-1; D may be TRBD1 (5 bases). There are 14 residues in the CDR3. The V end lost 2 bases, the J end lost 4 bases, and 11 bases lay between the germline ends. The germline V gene encodes CDR1 MGHDK and CDR2 SYGVNS. CDR3 sequence (DNA): TGTGCCAGCAGTGAAGGGGGGGAGGTCACTGAAGCTTTCTTT. Amino acids: CASSEGGEVTEAFF.

The chain has TRBV11-2 and TRBJ1-5, with no clear D. Looked up from germline, CDR1 is SGHAT and CDR2 is FQNNGV. The CDR3 runs to 15 residues. V gave up 1 base and J gave up 4 bases, with 11 bases separating them. In DNA, the CDR3 is TGTGCCAGCAGCTTAGTTGATGCGGGAAATCAGCCCCAGCATTTT. It encodes CASSLVDAGNQPQHF. Filled out from reference TRBV11-2 and TRBJ1-5, the complete variable domain reads EAGVAQSPRYKIIEKRQSVAFWCNPISGHATLYWYQQILGQGPKLLIQFQNNGVVDDSQLPKDRFSAERLKGVDSTLKIQPAKLEDSAVYLCASSLVDAGNQPQHFGDGTRLSIL.

The CDR3 DNA is TGTGCCAGCAGCTACAGAACGAACACTGAAGCTTTCTTT. Its protein is CASSYRTNTEAFF. The chain recombines TRBV6-1 with TRBJ1-1, with D unclear. The CDR3 covers 13 residues. Looked up from germline, CDR1 is MNHNS and CDR2 is SASEGT. V lost 6 bases, J lost 1 base, and 9 bases lay in between.

The V and J genes are TRBV7-9 and TRBJ2-1, with a weak D call TRBD1 (5 bases). The CDR3 contains 15 residues. Germline CDR1 reads SEHNR; CDR2 reads FQNEAQ (reference sequence). Trimming shortened V by 5 bases and J by 1 base, and 12 bases separated the two germline ends. In DNA, the CDR3 is TGTGCCAGCAGCGAACAGGACCTTTCCTACAATGAGCAGTTCTTC. Translating gives CASSEQDLSYNEQFF.

This sequence joins TRBV4-2 and TRBJ2-5; maybe TRBD1 (6 bases). The germline gives CDR1 LGHNA, CDR2 YNFKEQ. The CDR3 runs 17 residues. V gave up 2 bases and J gave up 1 base, with 17 bases separating them. CDR3 sequence: CASSQPRDTYRQETQYF. CDR3 DNA sequence: TGTGCCAGCAGCCAACCCCGGGACACCTACCGCCAAGAGACCCAGTACTTC.

The chain employs TRBV7-7 and TRBJ2-3, with 8 bases aligning to TRBD1. The germline V gene has CDR1 SSHAT and CDR2 FNYEAQ (reference sequence). CDR3 length: 13 residues. V was pared by 5 bases and J by 6 bases, with 4 bases of the junction left unmatched. The CDR3 protein is CASSRDRQDTQYF. Here the CDR3 DNA reads TGTGCCAGCAGCCGGGACAGGCAGGATACGCAGTATTTT.

This clone was recorded a few times. The J gene is TRBJ2-7, the V gene TRBV7-9, with TRBD1 identical over 8 bases. The CDR3 is 14 amino acids. After removal of 2 bases from V and 4 bases from J, the junction contained 4 bases not matched to a gene. Germline values: CDR1 SEHNR, CDR2 FQNEAQ (reference sequence). In nucleotides, the CDR3 is TGTGCCAGCAGCTTACCGGACAGGGAGTACGAGCAGTACTTC. Protein product: CASSLPDREYEQYF.

This clone was found a few times. The same CDR3 can be traced to other DNA sequences in this sample. V and J are TRBV6-1 and TRBJ1-3; maybe TRBD1 (5 bases). Trimming cost V 3 bases and J 0 bases, with 6 bases left between them. The CDR3 runs to 14 residues. Germline lookup yields CDR1 MNHNS and CDR2 SASEGT. For the CDR3, the DNA is TGTGCCAGCAGTGATGGGGCCTCTGGAAACACCATATATTTT. Its translation is CASSDGASGNTIYF.

The rearrangement uses TRBV18 and TRBJ1-2, with 8 bases matching TRBD1. The CDR3 loop spans 14 amino acids. Germline lookup yields CDR1 KGHSH and CDR2 LQKENI. The V segment lost 1 base and the J segment 5 bases; nucleotides outside the gene matches: 3. The CDR3 nucleotides are TGTGCCAGCTCACCACAGGACAGGGCTTATGGCTACACCTTC. Protein: CASSPQDRAYGYTF.

This clone was detected only a few times. The V gene is TRBV10-2, the J gene TRBJ2-5; D might be TRBD2 (6 bases). The CDR3 is 13 amino acids. V was shortened by 6 bases and J by 2 bases, with 10 bases between the two germline ends. Germline loops: CDR1 WSHSY, CDR2 SAAADI. This CDR3 is CASRAGTQETQYF. CDR3 coding DNA: TGCGCCAGCAGAGCCGGGACTCAAGAGACCCAGTACTTC.

This clone was seen more than once but under ten times. The rearrangement uses TRBV2 and TRBJ1-6, with D unclear. Germline-derived CDR1 and CDR2 are SNHLY and FYNNEI. The CDR3 is made up of 13 amino acids. With 7 bases removed from V and 3 bases from J, the gap between germline ends came to 7 bases. The CDR3 DNA reads TGTGCCAGCACCACCAGCTATAATTCACCCCTCCACTTT. It is translated as CASTTSYNSPLHF.

This clone has more than one count but fewer than ten. The rearrangement links TRBV7-9 to TRBJ1-2, with no clear D. The ends were cut back, 1 base at V and 4 bases at J, with 7 bases in the middle. CDR1 and CDR2 from the germline V gene are SEHNR and FQNEAQ (reference sequence). The CDR3 sequence is 13 residues long. The CDR3 here is CASSLGEGYGYTF. CDR3 nucleotides: TGTGCCAGCAGCTTAGGGGAGGGCTATGGCTACACCTTC. Based on the CDR3 plus reference TRBV7-9 and TRBJ1-2, the full variable domain is DTGVSQNPRHKITKRGQNVTFRCDPISEHNRLYWYRQTLGQGPEFLTYFQNEAQLEKSRLLSDRFSAERPKGSFSTLEIQRTEQGDSAMYLCASSLGEGYGYTFGSGTRLTVV.

The chain joins TRBV5-1 to TRBJ2-1, with 9 bases identical to TRBD1. CDR3 length equals 14 residues. V trimming: 4 bases; J trimming: 9 bases; junction bases outside the gene matches: 8. The germline V gene has CDR1 SGHRS and CDR2 YFSETQ. CDR3: CASSGGTGSSEQFF. CDR3 nucleotides: TGCGCCAGCAGCGGAGGGACAGGGTCTAGTGAGCAGTTCTTC.

This clone was observed a handful of times. The V and J genes are TRBV29-1 and TRBJ1-3, with 10 bases that match TRBD1. Germline V gene data show CDR1 as SQVTM and CDR2 as ANQGSEA. The CDR3 is 14 residues long. Trimming at V came to 4 bases and at J to 3 bases, leaving 3 bases not matched to a gene. The CDR3 DNA reads TGCAGCGTTGGACAGGGGGCAGGTGGAAACACCATATATTTT. Amino acid sequence: CSVGQGAGGNTIYF.

V gene TRBV2 combines with J gene TRBJ2-7, with D maybe TRBD1 (6 bases). This CDR3 comprises 14 residues. Germline CDR1 SNHLY, CDR2 FYNNEI. Trimming cost V 4 bases and J 3 bases, with 13 bases left between them. CDR3 loop: CASSGGTLHYEQYF. Written as DNA, the CDR3 is TGTGCCAGCAGTGGGGGGACACTGCACTACGAGCAGTACTTC.

V is TRBV6-1 and J is TRBJ2-2; 7 bases line up with TRBD2. Losses at the gene ends were 0 bases for V and 3 bases for J; bases not matched to a gene: 4. CDR1 MNHNS and CDR2 SASEGT come from the germline V gene. This CDR3 is 16 amino acids long. The CDR3 region has the DNA TGTGCCAGCAGTGAAGCGCGGGGGAGTCACACCGGGGAGCTGTTTTTT. It is translated as CASSEARGSHTGELFF.

This clone occurred a few times. V usage is TRBV29-1 and J usage is TRBJ2-1; D might be TRBD1 (5 bases). Germline assignment: CDR1 SQVTM and CDR2 ANQGSEA. V shed 4 bases and J shed 2 bases, with 18 bases lying between them. The CDR3 covers 16 residues. CDR3 region: CSVVNPGYETYNEQFF. CDR3 sequence (DNA): TGCAGCGTTGTCAACCCAGGGTATGAAACCTACAATGAGCAGTTCTTC.

As regards this clone: The junction shows a germline mismatch at one end, possibly a read error. The rearrangement joins TRBV5-1 to TRBJ2-1; 7 positions agree with TRBD1. Germline CDR1 and CDR2: SGHRS and YFSETQ. The length of the CDR3 is 16 residues. CDR3 sequence: CANSPQGVSSYNEQFF. CDR3 nucleotides: TGCGCCAACAGCCCCCAGGGGGTGAGCTCCTACAATGAGCAGTTCTTC.

The gene calls are TRBV27 and TRBJ2-1, with TRBD2 identical over 8 bases. With V trimmed by 3 bases and J by 9 bases, 7 bases remained unmatched. The CDR3 spans 14 residues. Germline loops: CDR1 MNHEY, CDR2 SMNVEV (reference sequence). The CDR3 loop is CASSLGTSLAEQFF. The CDR3 region has the DNA TGTGCCAGCAGTTTGGGGACTAGTTTAGCTGAGCAGTTCTTC.

The V call is TRBV5-4, the J call TRBJ2-7; 7 bases agree with TRBD2. The V gene end was trimmed by 6 bases and the J gene end by 5 bases; junction bases not matched to a gene: 14. The CDR3 covers 15 residues. Germline CDR1 SGHNT, CDR2 YYREEE (reference sequence). The CDR3 protein is CASTDRRLATDEQYF. Written as DNA, the CDR3 is TGTGCCAGCACCGATCGTCGACTAGCCACAGACGAGCAGTACTTC.

The genes are TRBV6-5 and TRBJ2-1; D is perhaps TRBD2 (7 bases). V was clipped by 6 bases and J by 8 bases, with 14 bases between them. CDR1 and CDR2 (germline): MNHEY, SVGAGI. The CDR3 extends over 13 amino acids. As DNA, the CDR3 is TGTGCCAGCAGGGGAGAGGGGGGGCATGAGCAGTTCTTC. Translation gives CASRGEGGHEQFF.

CDR3 sequence (DNA): TGTGCCAGCTCACCGGGACTCCTCGGCACAGATACGCAGTATTTT. Protein product: CASSPGLLGTDTQYF. The rearrangement uses TRBV18 and TRBJ2-3, with a weak D call TRBD2 (6 bases). V was cut by 3 bases and J by 1 base, with 11 bases left in between. The germline V gene has CDR1 KGHSH and CDR2 LQKENI. This CDR3 is 15 amino acids long.

The rearrangement joins TRBV5-1 to TRBJ1-5, with 7 positions matching TRBD1. Per germline, CDR1 SGHRS and CDR2 YFSETQ. Unmatched junction bases numbered 11, after V lost 4 bases and J lost 7 bases. The CDR3 is 15 residues long. CDR3 sequence (DNA): TGCGCCAGCAGCCCGACAGGGACGGACTGGCAGCCCCAGCATTTT. It specifies CASSPTGTDWQPQHF.

The chain uses TRBV9 and TRBJ2-1; 10 bases map to TRBD2. Losses at the gene ends were 3 bases for V and 9 bases for J; bases not matched to a gene: 9. Germline assignment: CDR1 SGDLS and CDR2 YYNGEE. The CDR3 has 15 amino acids. The CDR3 DNA follows: TGTGCCAGCAGCGCACCGGGACTAGCGTCCGGTGAGCAGTTCTTC. Translating gives CASSAPGLASGEQFF.

This CDR3 reads CAISVGGLPGEQFF. The CDR3 DNA sequence: TGTGCCATCAGTGTGGGGGGACTCCCCGGTGAGCAGTTCTTC. The rearrangement uses TRBV10-3 and TRBJ2-1; tentative D call: TRBD2 (6 bases). Germline CDR1 is ENHRY and CDR2 is SYGVKD. Trimming stripped 4 bases from V and 9 bases from J, with 16 bases between. The CDR3 has 14 amino acids.